The 2 T cell receptor beta chains reported below all come from one sample, sequenced in a study of shared clonotypes between healthy human individuals. The table came from immunoSEQ multiplex PCR; TCRdb's copy has only in-frame clones and leaves some out. The data show around 750,000 clones, with roughly 70% seen just once and approximately 1.8% held by the top ten. The specimen was memory CD4+ T cells sorted from blood. Specified subset: CD45RA-negative fraction. The receptor set was obtained from a woman aged 30 to 39 in good health.

The chain recombines TRBV10-3 with TRBJ2-1, with 10 bases fitting TRBD2. CDR3 length: 15 residues. V was pared by 4 bases and J by 6 bases, with 6 bases of the junction left unmatched. The germline CDR1 and CDR2 sequences are ENHRY and SYGVKD. The DNA for the CDR3 is TGTGCCATCAGTGTAAAGTCTAGCGGGAGCAATGAGCAGTTCTTC. Its translation is CAISVKSSGSNEQFF.

This clone was recorded many times. The chain links TRBV5-1 to TRBJ2-5; 14 bases agree with TRBD2. The CDR3 sequence is 18 residues long. Germline assignment: CDR1 SGHRS and CDR2 YFSETQ. V gave up 3 bases and J gave up 7 bases; unmatched junction bases: 14. CDR3 loop: CASSSTYRGTSGSATQYF. CDR3 nucleotides: TGCGCCAGCAGCTCCACCTACAGAGGGACTAGCGGGAGTGCGACCCAGTACTTC.